This T cell receptor beta chain was documented in a study of T-cell memory formation after mild COVID-19. The CDR3 is 15 amino acids. Trimming took 4 bases from V and 7 from J, leaving 16 bases between them. Germline assignment: CDR1 SGHTA and CDR2 FQGNSA. In TCRdb, the 5' RACE reads were re-called with MiXCR into one record per CDR3 protein. Here the sample spans approximately 180,000 distinct CDR3 sequences, around 16% being singletons. The clonotype was recovered from an adult woman who had mild COVID-19 (a few samples of this study predate the infection). Cell type and time point are not known. Sequences were obtained from PBMCs or a T cell subset sorted from them (not recorded which). J is TRBJ2-2 and V is TRBV7-2; D is undetermined. CDR3 sequence: CASSSQIGWGGELFF. In nucleotides, the CDR3 is TGTGCCAGCAGCTCTCAAATAGGGTGGGGCGGGGAGCTGTTTTTT.